These T cell receptor beta chains were read from a single sample in a study of technical replicates of blood from several donors. Measured with immunoSEQ multiplex PCR; TCRdb has only the in-frame clones, and not every one. In the table there are about 15,000 clones, 65% to 90% of which are singletons. The sequenced sample consisted of PBMCs. The receptors here all came from a human donor in good health. CDR3s include the opening cysteine and the closing phenylalanine or tryptophan. D genes are given only for firm matches. Not every row has a clone size; where given, it reads once, few, many or a size class.

v_gene	j_gene	d_gene	abundance	CDR3aa	CDR3nt
TRBV5-6	TRBJ2-7	TRBD1	-	CASSRDRGRYEQYF	TGTGCCAGCAGTCGGGACAGGGGCAGATACGAGCAGTACTTC
TRBV19	TRBJ2-7	TRBD1	-	CASRSIQGASSYEQYF	TGTGCCAGTCGTTCCATACAGGGGGCTAGTTCGTACGAGCAGTACTTC
TRBV30	TRBJ1-3	-	-	CARSPSGNTIYF	TGTGCCCGTAGCCCCTCGGGAAACACCATATATTTT
TRBV10-3	TRBJ1-5	TRBD1	-	CAISEFIPTGVGNQPQHF	TGTGCCATCAGTGAGTTCATTCCTACAGGGGTGGGCAATCAGCCCCAGCATTTT
TRBV5-1	TRBJ2-5	-	once	CASSLGAGQETQYF	TGCGCCAGCAGCTTGGGAGCGGGCCAAGAGACCCAGTACTTC
TRBV7-9	TRBJ1-1	-	-	CASSLDPDTEAFF	TGTGCCAGCAGCTTAGATCCTGACACTGAAGCTTTCTTT
TRBV5-1	TRBJ2-2	-	-	CATMAGENTGELFF	TGCGCCACTATGGCAGGGGAGAACACCGGGGAGCTGTTTTTT
TRBV19	TRBJ1-2	-	-	CASRGAGFYGYTF	TGTGCCAGTAGGGGGGCCGGCTTCTATGGCTACACCTTC
TRBV6-1	TRBJ2-6	-	-	CASSDPDRSNSGANVLTF	TGTGCCAGCAGTGACCCCGACAGGTCAAACTCTGGGGCCAACGTCCTGACTTTC
TRBV27	TRBJ1-1	TRBD1	-	CASSSTGWANTEAFF	TGTGCCAGCAGTTCGACAGGGTGGGCGAACACTGAAGCTTTCTTT
TRBV15	TRBJ2-7	TRBD2	-	CATSRSSGTSGRQSYEQYF	TGTGCCACCAGCAGATCTTCCGGGACTAGCGGGAGGCAATCCTACGAGCAGTACTTC
TRBV28	TRBJ2-3	TRBD2	-	CASSLVDSGRGFDTQYF	TGTGCCAGCAGTTTAGTGGATAGCGGGAGGGGATTTGATACGCAGTATTTT
TRBV27	TRBJ2-7	TRBD2	-	CSAGRETYEQYF	TGTTCTGCGGGGCGGGAGACCTACGAGCAGTACTTC
TRBV4-1	TRBJ2-5	-	few	CASSQLGKGRRLGETQYF	TGCGCCAGCAGCCAACTCGGGAAGGGTCGGCGGCTTGGGGAGACCCAGTACTTC
TRBV15	TRBJ1-5	-	-	CATSDSNSNQPQHF	TGTGCCACCAGCGACTCCAATAGCAATCAGCCCCAGCATTTT
TRBV7-9	TRBJ1-1	-	-	CASSLGGGLTEAFF	TGTGCCAGCAGCTTAGGTGGGGGACTCACTGAAGCTTTCTTT
TRBV2	TRBJ1-2	TRBD1	-	CASIRDREYGYTF	TGTGCCAGCATACGGGACAGGGAGTATGGCTACACCTTC
TRBV27	TRBJ1-1	-	-	CASSWDSDQGGRTEAFF	TGTGCCAGCAGTTGGGATTCAGACCAGGGAGGGAGAACTGAAGCTTTCTTT
TRBV10-2	TRBJ2-3	TRBD2	-	CASRLAATDTQYF	TGCGCCAGCAGGCTAGCGGCAACAGATACGCAGTATTTT
TRBV11-1	TRBJ1-1	TRBD1	once	CASSRDRAEAFF	TGTGCCAGCAGCCGCGACAGGGCTGAAGCTTTCTTT
TRBV6-5	TRBJ2-3	TRBD1	-	CASSPTGQTDTQYF	TGTGCCAGCAGTCCGACAGGGCAAACAGATACGCAGTATTTT
TRBV9	TRBJ2-1	TRBD1	-	CASSVGQGHYNEQFF	TGTGCCAGCAGCGTAGGACAGGGCCATTACAATGAGCAGTTCTTC
TRBV10-3	TRBJ2-1	TRBD2	-	CAIRAGDPNEQFF	TGTGCCATCAGAGCGGGAGATCCCAATGAGCAGTTCTTC
TRBV7-2	TRBJ1-5	-	-	CASSRLNQPQHF	TGTGCCAGCAGCCGACTTAATCAGCCCCAGCATTTT
TRBV18	TRBJ1-2	TRBD1	-	CASSTDRGNYGYTF	TGTGCCAGCTCAACGGACAGGGGTAACTATGGCTACACCTTC
TRBV7-9	TRBJ2-1	-	-	CASSGGNEQFF	TGTGCCAGCAGCGGGGGGAATGAGCAGTTCTTC
TRBV10-3	TRBJ2-7	-	few	CAINSNPQSSYEQYF	TGTGCCATCAATTCCAATCCACAGAGTTCCTACGAGCAGTACTTC
TRBV5-8	TRBJ1-5	-	-	CASSFWSGDQPQHF	TGTGCCAGCAGCTTTTGGAGCGGCGATCAGCCCCAGCATTTT
TRBV6-1	TRBJ2-7	-	-	CASSSDRYSYEQYF	TGTGCCAGCAGTTCTGACAGATACTCCTACGAGCAGTACTTC
TRBV5-1	TRBJ2-3	TRBD1	-	CASSLDRGLEPDTQYF	TGCGCCAGCAGCTTGGACAGGGGGCTAGAACCAGATACGCAGTATTTT
TRBV10-3	TRBJ2-2	-	-	CAITSDYTGELFF	TGTGCCATCACCTCGGACTACACCGGGGAGCTGTTTTTT
TRBV19	TRBJ1-2	-	-	CASSIGTLYGYTF	TGTGCCAGTAGTATTGGGACACTCTATGGCTACACCTTC
TRBV5-1	TRBJ2-7	TRBD2	-	CASSLGPSGYTTSYEQYF	TGCGCCAGCAGCTTGGGCCCTAGCGGCTACACCACCTCCTACGAGCAGTACTTC
TRBV5-1	TRBJ2-6	-	-	CASSLAGDTGANVLTF	TGCGCCAGCAGCTTGGCCGGGGACACTGGGGCCAACGTCCTGACTTTC
TRBV5-4	TRBJ2-2	TRBD2	-	CASSAGTSGRNGELFF	TGTGCCAGCAGCGCCGGGACTAGCGGGAGGAACGGGGAGCTGTTTTTT
TRBV4-2	TRBJ1-2	TRBD1	few	CASSSDRAGGGYTF	TGTGCCAGCAGCAGTGACAGGGCTGGTGGTGGCTACACCTTC
TRBV28	TRBJ2-7	-	-	CASSLELRAGTFYEQYF	TGTGCCAGCAGTTTAGAGTTGCGGGCAGGCACCTTCTACGAGCAGTACTTC
TRBV6-1	TRBJ2-3	TRBD1	-	CASRTGVSTDTQYF	TGTGCCAGCCGGACAGGGGTTAGCACAGATACGCAGTATTTT
TRBV5-1	TRBJ2-5	-	-	CASSFKETQYF	TGCGCCAGCAGCTTTAAAGAGACCCAGTACTTC
TRBV5-1	TRBJ2-1	TRBD2	-	CASSLDPSSGYNEQFF	TGCGCCAGCAGCTTGGACCCGTCTAGCGGATACAATGAGCAGTTCTTC
TRBV5-4	TRBJ2-1	-	-	CASSLGASFSYNEQFF	TGTGCCAGCAGCTTGGGCGCCTCTTTCTCCTACAATGAGCAGTTCTTC
TRBV5-4	TRBJ1-2	TRBD1	-	CASSSGQPGDYGYTF	TGTGCCAGCAGCTCGGGACAGCCCGGGGACTATGGCTACACCTTC
TRBV7-9	TRBJ1-1	TRBD1	-	CASSLVEWGQMNTEAFF	TGTGCCAGCAGCTTAGTGGAGTGGGGACAGATGAACACTGAAGCTTTCTTT
TRBV2	TRBJ2-3	TRBD2	-	CASSPLAGGADTQYF	TGTGCCAGCAGCCCACTAGCGGGAGGGGCAGATACGCAGTATTTT
TRBV19	TRBJ2-7	TRBD1	few	CASSISRTGSYEQYF	TGTGCCAGTAGTATTTCCCGGACAGGGAGTTACGAGCAGTACTTC
TRBV30	TRBJ2-1	TRBD2	-	CAWSSQRENEQFF	TGTGCCTGGAGCTCTCAGCGGGAGAATGAGCAGTTCTTC
TRBV6-5	TRBJ1-2	-	-	CASSYSQGRYGYTF	TGTGCCAGCAGTTACTCGCAGGGGCGCTATGGCTACACCTTC
TRBV10-3	TRBJ2-1	TRBD2	once	CAISAGLAGGYNEQFF	TGTGCCATCAGTGCCGGGCTAGCGGGAGGATACAATGAGCAGTTCTTC
TRBV2	TRBJ2-7	-	-	CASRREQGGEQYF	TGTGCCAGCAGGCGTGAACAGGGGGGGGAGCAGTACTTC
TRBV6-1	TRBJ1-2	-	-	CASPGGLGGIYGYTF	TGTGCCAGCCCGGGGGGGCTCGGGGGGATCTATGGCTACACCTTC
TRBV28	TRBJ1-3	-	-	CAAWGGPLSGNTIYF	TGTGCCGCCTGGGGGGGACCCCTCTCTGGAAACACCATATATTTT
TRBV28	TRBJ1-1	-	-	CASSLATISGAFF	TGTGCCAGCAGTTTAGCCACCATCAGTGGAGCTTTCTTT
TRBV5-1	TRBJ2-3	-	once	CASTPGRTTDTQYF	TGCGCCAGCACCCCGGGGAGGACCACAGATACGCAGTATTTT